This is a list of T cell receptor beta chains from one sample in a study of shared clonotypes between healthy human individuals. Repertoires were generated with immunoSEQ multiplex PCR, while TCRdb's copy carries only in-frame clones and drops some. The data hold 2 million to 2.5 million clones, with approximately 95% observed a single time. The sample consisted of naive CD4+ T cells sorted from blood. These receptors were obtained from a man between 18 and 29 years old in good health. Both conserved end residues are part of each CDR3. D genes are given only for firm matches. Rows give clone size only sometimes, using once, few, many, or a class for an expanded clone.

CASSYEPRSGANVLTF	TGTGCCAGCAGTTATGAACCTAGGTCTGGGGCCAACGTCCTGACTTTC	TRBJ2-6	TRBV6-6	NA	NA
CARGGQYSYEQYF	TGCGCCAGAGGCGGACAGTACTCCTACGAGCAGTACTTC	TRBJ2-7	TRBV5-1	NA	NA
CASGFPPVVDTQYF	TGTGCTAGTGGTTTTCCCCCGGTTGTAGATACGCAGTATTTT	TRBJ2-3	TRBV12-5	NA	NA
CASSWGQGSVSGNTIYF	TGTGCCAGCAGCTGGGGACAGGGCTCCGTCTCTGGAAACACCATATATTTT	TRBJ1-3	TRBV5-4	once	TRBD1
CASKDRGRSYGYTF	TGTGCCAGTAAGGACAGGGGGCGCTCCTATGGCTACACCTTC	TRBJ1-2	TRBV19	NA	TRBD1
CASSERRRPEDEQYF	TGTGCCAGCAGTGAAAGGAGGAGACCCGAGGACGAGCAGTACTTC	TRBJ2-7	TRBV2	NA	NA
CASSSRQFYGETQYF	TGTGCCAGCAGTTCACGTCAATTTTATGGGGAGACCCAGTACTTC	TRBJ2-5	TRBV6-5	NA	NA
CASSKGYEQYF	TGTGCCAGCTCTAAAGGATACGAGCAGTACTTC	TRBJ2-7	TRBV18	NA	NA
CASSLALGETQYF	TGTGCCAGCAGCTTGGCTTTGGGGGAGACCCAGTACTTC	TRBJ2-5	TRBV5-4	NA	NA
CASSFTGGRGTEAFF	TGTGCCAGCAGTTTTACAGGGGGACGGGGCACTGAAGCTTTCTTT	TRBJ1-1	TRBV28	NA	TRBD1
CASSVQGVPGNTIYF	TGTGCCAGCAGCGTGCAGGGTGTCCCTGGAAACACCATATATTTT	TRBJ1-3	TRBV9	NA	NA